This TCR beta chain was obtained from a study of PD-L1 blockade in urothelial cancer. Study-wide background: The study recovered a median of 141,255 T cells per blood sample.

The table came from immunoSEQ multiplex PCR; TCRdb's copy has only in-frame clones and leaves some out. The sample contains tens of thousands of clones, about 79% of which appear only once. Documented time point: peripheral blood 6 weeks after treatment start. Looked up from germline, CDR1 is SGHAT and CDR2 is FQNNGV. Losses at the gene ends were 4 bases for V and 5 bases for J; bases not matched to a gene: 5. The CDR3 length is 13 residues. The sequencing here drew on PBMCs, taken around atezolizumab (anti-PD-L1) treatment. The chain is built from TRBV11-2 and TRBJ2-7; TRBD1 matches at 7 bases. The receptor comes from a man aged 70 or older with urothelial cancer. Written as DNA, the CDR3 is TGTGCCAGCAGCTCGGGACAGATCAACGAGCAGTACTTC. Amino acid sequence: CASSSGQINEQYF.